The 31 T cell receptor beta chains presented below share a single source sample, sequenced in a study of patients and donors after allogeneic stem cell transplantation. TCRdb reprocessed the RT-PCR reads via MiXCR and lists one record per CDR3 protein. The table lists 920,000 or so distinct CDR3 sequences, roughly 18% of them singletons, with about 6% in the top ten. Sequencing input: blood, either unsorted or a sorted T cell fraction (not recorded which). These receptors were collected from a human donor who was either an allogeneic HSCT recipient or a stem cell or donor lymphocyte infusion donor (not recorded which). It is not recorded whose cells these are; they may come from a transplant donor.

This clonotype was observed a handful of times. The chain combines TRBV11-2 with TRBJ2-3; D possibly corresponds to TRBD2 (5 bases). Germline CDR1 SGHAT, CDR2 FQNNGV. The CDR3 consists of 15 residues. Trimming removed 1 base at V and 1 base at J, with 9 bases between. The DNA of the CDR3 is TGTGCCAGCAGCTTAGTCCCCGGGGGCACAGATACGCAGTATTTT. Translated, it gives CASSLVPGGTDTQYF.

The chain employs TRBV5-6 and TRBJ1-1; maybe TRBD1 (5 bases). Germline V gene data show CDR1 as SGHDT and CDR2 as YYEEEE. V lost 2 bases and J 3 bases, leaving 14 bases between the germline ends. CDR3 length: 15 residues. CDR3 amino acids: CASSFGGGGDTEAFF. The CDR3 bases are TGTGCCAGCAGCTTCGGCGGGGGTGGGGACACTGAAGCTTTCTTT.

The rearrangement links TRBV12-3 or TRBV12-4 to TRBJ1-1; D perhaps matches TRBD1 (5 bases). V shed 5 bases and J shed 0 bases, with 19 bases lying between them. The CDR3 sequence is 17 residues long. The CDR3: CASSPGTGVDLNTEAFF. The CDR3 DNA follows: TGTGCCAGCAGTCCCGGGACCGGAGTAGACCTGAACACTGAAGCTTTCTTT.

The chain recombines TRBV6-5 with TRBJ1-5; D gene unclear. V was clipped by 0 bases and J by 3 bases, with 21 bases between them. CDR1 and CDR2 (germline): MNHEY, SVGAGI. The CDR3 contains 19 residues. The CDR3 nucleotides read TGTGCCAGCAGTTACTCGGATCTCGGGCCGGACGGATACAATCAGCCCCAGCATTTT. Translated, it gives CASSYSDLGPDGYNQPQHF.

This clonotype was recorded a few times. The CDR3 nucleotides read TGTGCCAGCAGTACCGGGGGAACGAACCTTAGGCAGTATTTT. It codes for CASSTGGTNLRQYF. V is TRBV3-1 and J is TRBJ2-3, with a possible D match to TRBD2 (6 bases). CDR1 and CDR2 (germline): LGHDT, YNNKEL (reference sequence). V lost 6 bases and J lost 11, with 21 bases in between. The CDR3 totals 14 residues.

This clonotype was counted a few times. The chain uses TRBV7-8 and TRBJ1-2; possibly TRBD1 for D (6 bases). CDR1 and CDR2 from the germline V gene are SGHVS and FQNEAQ. Trimming removed 5 bases from V and 4 bases from J, with 14 bases in between. The CDR3 contains 14 residues. For the CDR3, the DNA is TGTGCCAGCAGCCCGGGGGGGCGCATCTATGGCTACACCTTC. Translated: CASSPGGRIYGYTF.

For this clonotype: This may stem from a read error, because a much larger clone lies one nucleotide away. The rearrangement links TRBV27 to TRBJ2-2; no reliable D call. The germline V and J ends were trimmed by 1 base and 7 bases, with 4 bases remaining between them. Germline values: CDR1 MNHEY, CDR2 SMNVEV (reference sequence). The CDR3 consists of 12 residues. This CDR3 reads CASSLFHGELFF. The CDR3 DNA sequence: TGTGCCAGCAGTTTATTCCACGGGGAGCTGTTTTTT.

This clonotype was recorded a few times. V gene TRBV6-5 combines with J gene TRBJ2-7, with D maybe TRBD1 (5 bases). Germline lookup yields CDR1 MNHEY and CDR2 SVGAGI. With 4 bases removed from V and 1 base from J, the gap between germline ends came to 8 bases. CDR3 size: 13 residues. DNA for the CDR3: TGTGCCAGCAGTTCACAGGCTTCCTACGAGCAGTACTTC. Translation gives CASSSQASYEQYF.

This sequence joins TRBV2 and TRBJ2-1; D uncertain. Germline CDR1 SNHLY, CDR2 FYNNEI. The CDR3 has 16 amino acids. V was clipped by 2 bases and J by 4 bases, with 15 bases between them. CDR3 loop: CASSELDFQVYNEQFF. In nucleotides, the CDR3 is TGTGCCAGCAGTGAACTTGACTTCCAAGTGTACAATGAGCAGTTCTTC. Combining the CDR3 with reference TRBV2 and TRBJ2-1 gives the whole variable domain EPEVTQTPSHQVTQMGQEVILRCVPISNHLYFYWYRQILGQKVEFLVSFYNNEISEKSEIFDDQFSVERPDGSNFTLKIRSTKLEDSAMYFCASSELDFQVYNEQFFGPGTRLTVL.

This clonotype was counted a few times. This chain joins TRBV7-9 and TRBJ2-5; 9 bases map to TRBD1. CDR3 length equals 17 residues. Germline V lookup: CDR1 SEHNR, CDR2 FQNEAQ (reference sequence). The J segment lost 4 bases and the V segment lost 5 bases, leaving 14 bases of the junction unmatched. CDR3 sequence (DNA): TGTGCCAGCAGCCGTCGAACCCCCGGGACAGGGACAGAGACCCAGTACTTC. It encodes CASSRRTPGTGTETQYF.

This chain connects TRBV6-2 or TRBV6-3 to TRBJ2-1, with 11 bases lining up with TRBD2. There are 19 residues in the CDR3. From germline, CDR1 is MNHEY and CDR2 SVGEGT. V shed 6 bases and J 6 bases; nucleotides not matched to a gene: 19. Here the CDR3 reads CASSRPGLAAMLGSNEQFF. CDR3 nucleotides: TGTGCCAGCAGCAGACCGGGACTAGCGGCAATGTTGGGCTCCAATGAGCAGTTCTTC.

The chain has TRBV9 and TRBJ2-5; 10 bases map to TRBD2. The CDR3 consists of 15 residues. V lost 4 bases to trimming and J lost 1 base; unmatched junction nucleotides: 4. Germline V gives CDR1 SGDLS, CDR2 YYNGEE. In DNA form, the CDR3 reads TGTGCCAGCAGCATCAGCGGGAGGGTCCAAGAGACCCAGTACTTC. It translates to CASSISGRVQETQYF. The whole variable domain, filled in from reference TRBV9 and TRBJ2-5, reads DSGVTQTPKHLITATGQRVTLRCSPRSGDLSVYWYQQSLDQGLQFLIQYYNGEERAKGNILERFSAQQFPDLHSELNLSSLELGDSALYFCASSISGRVQETQYFGPGTRLLVL.

This clonotype was seen repeatedly, ten times or more. For the CDR3, the DNA is TGTGCCAGCAGATCGGGGAGCTCCTACGAGCAGTACTTC. As protein: CASRSGSSYEQYF. This chain joins TRBV7-2 and TRBJ2-7, with D tentatively TRBD2 (5 bases). Germline V lookup: CDR1 SGHTA, CDR2 FQGNSA. The V and J ends lost 6 bases and 0 bases respectively, with 9 bases between them. The CDR3 spans 13 residues.

V and J are TRBV5-1 and TRBJ2-1; 10 nucleotides match TRBD1. Germline assignment: CDR1 SGHRS and CDR2 YFSETQ. The CDR3 runs to 16 residues. The J segment lost 10 bases and the V segment lost 0 bases, leaving 10 bases of the junction unmatched. The CDR3 spells CASSLGGTGALGEQFF. The CDR3 DNA follows: TGCGCCAGCAGCTTGGGGGGGACAGGGGCTCTCGGGGAGCAGTTCTTC.

This clonotype was detected ten times or more. An end of the junction does not agree with germline; a read error may underlie this. The chain uses TRBV12-3 or TRBV12-4 and TRBJ2-3; D may be TRBD1 (5 bases). The CDR3 has 14 amino acids. The CDR3 spells CASSLARVADTQYF. DNA of the CDR3: TGTGCCAGCAGCTTAGCCAGGGTCGCAGATACGCAGTATTTT.

The V and J genes are TRBV28 and TRBJ1-5; D remains ambiguous. Trimming left V 6 bases short and J 1 base short, with 13 bases between. The CDR3 consists of 15 residues. In germline, CDR1 is MDHEN, CDR2 SYDVKM. Written as DNA, the CDR3 is TGTGCCAGCAGCATATCAACTTGGAGCAATCAGCCCCAGCATTTT. Translating it yields CASSISTWSNQPQHF. The variable domain in full, completed from reference TRBV28 and TRBJ1-5, reads DVKVTQSSRYLVKRTGEKVFLECVQDMDHENMFWYRQDPGLGLRLIYFSYDVKMKEKGDIPEGYSVSREKKERFSLILESASTNQTSMYLCASSISTWSNQPQHFGDGTRLSIL.

The chain joins TRBV29-1 to TRBJ1-1; D gene uncertain. The ends were cut back, 5 bases at V and 0 bases at J, with 13 bases in the middle. CDR1 is SQVTM, CDR2 ANQGSEA, per germline. The CDR3 sequence is 14 residues long. CDR3 DNA: TGCAGCGTTTCAGGAGGAGCCATGAACACTGAAGCTTTCTTT. Protein: CSVSGGAMNTEAFF.

This chain joins TRBV9 and TRBJ2-2, with 12 bases fitting TRBD2. The ends lost 1 base at V and 2 bases at J; junction bases unmatched: 3. The CDR3 is 17 residues long. The germline V gene encodes CDR1 SGDLS and CDR2 YYNGEE. In DNA form, the CDR3 reads TGTGCCAGCAGCGTACCTAGCGGGAGGGCTAACACCGGGGAGCTGTTTTTT. Translated, it gives CASSVPSGRANTGELFF.

The chain couples TRBV6-1 to TRBJ1-1; 7 bases match TRBD1. This CDR3 contains 15 residues. Trimming removed 6 bases from V and 8 bases from J; junction bases left unmatched: 15. Germline lookup yields CDR1 MNHNS and CDR2 SASEGT. The CDR3: CASSLKDRLSGEAFF. The CDR3 nucleotides are TGTGCCAGCAGCCTGAAGGACAGGTTGTCTGGGGAAGCTTTCTTT.

The chain couples TRBV3-1 to TRBJ2-5, with D uncertain. Germline CDR1 and CDR2: LGHDT and YNNKEL (reference sequence). This CDR3 has 13 amino acids. Trimming cost V 0 bases and J 7 bases, with 9 bases left between them. The CDR3 sequence is CASSQDPPGTQYF. The DNA for the CDR3 is TGTGCCAGCAGCCAAGACCCCCCTGGGACCCAGTACTTC.

This clonotype was observed a handful of times. This chain links TRBV6-2 or TRBV6-3 with TRBJ2-3, with 11 nucleotides matching TRBD1. The CDR3 contains 20 residues. Germline V CDR1 and CDR2: MNHEY, SVGEGT. V lost 4 bases, J lost 4 bases, and 19 bases stayed unmatched. The CDR3 here is CASSSIIRTGGLGIADTQYF. The DNA for the CDR3 is TGTGCCAGCAGTTCCATCATTCGGACAGGGGGCTTAGGAATCGCAGATACGCAGTATTTT.

This clonotype appeared many times. V usage is TRBV12-3 or TRBV12-4 and J usage is TRBJ2-2; weak D call: TRBD1 (6 bases). Trimming stripped 7 bases from V and 6 bases from J, with 18 bases between. The CDR3 totals 15 residues. CDR3 coding DNA: TGTGCCAGCACGGAACCCGGGACAATCCCCGGGGAGCTGTTTTTT. It is translated as CASTEPGTIPGELFF.

This clonotype was observed a few times. The V call is TRBV9, the J call TRBJ2-5; 9 bases fit TRBD1. CDR1 is SGDLS and CDR2 is YYNGEE in the germline V gene. After removal of 4 bases from V and 5 bases from J, the junction contained 9 bases not matched to a gene. The CDR3 runs to 15 residues. The CDR3 spells CASSKWDRASETQYF. DNA for the CDR3: TGTGCCAGCAGCAAATGGGACAGGGCATCGGAGACCCAGTACTTC. Supplemented by reference TRBV9 and TRBJ2-5, the full variable domain reads DSGVTQTPKHLITATGQRVTLRCSPRSGDLSVYWYQQSLDQGLQFLIQYYNGEERAKGNILERFSAQQFPDLHSELNLSSLELGDSALYFCASSKWDRASETQYFGPGTRLLVL.

This chain uses TRBV27 with TRBJ2-5, with D tentatively TRBD1 (6 bases). The ends were cut back, 2 bases at V and 3 bases at J, with 16 bases in the middle. Germline CDR1 MNHEY, CDR2 SMNVEV (reference sequence). The CDR3 totals 16 residues. CDR3 in DNA: TGTGCCAGCAGTTTAGGGTGGGTGACAGGAAAAGAGACCCAGTACTTC. Protein: CASSLGWVTGKETQYF.

This clonotype has more than one count but fewer than ten. This chain uses TRBV15 with TRBJ1-3; a possible D gene is TRBD1 (5 bases). Germline V gene data show CDR1 as LNHNV and CDR2 as YYDKDF (reference sequence). The V end was cut by 2 bases, the J end by 0 bases, with 11 bases between. The CDR3 totals 16 residues. For the CDR3, the DNA is TGTGCCACCAGCAGAAGATTCGGGGCCTCTGGAAACACCATATATTTT. Protein sequence: CATSRRFGASGNTIYF.

J is TRBJ2-1 and V is TRBV3-1; D is undetermined. Per germline, CDR1 LGHDT and CDR2 YNNKEL (reference sequence). The germline V and J ends were trimmed by 4 bases and 2 bases, with 15 bases remaining between them. The CDR3 sequence is 16 residues long. The CDR3 reads CASSLKVRAAYNEQFF. CDR3 nucleotides: TGTGCCAGCAGCCTGAAGGTTCGGGCCGCCTACAATGAGCAGTTCTTC.

The rearrangement links TRBV28 to TRBJ2-5, with TRBD1 matching 7 bases. V dropped 6 bases and J dropped 5; count of bases not matched to a gene: 9. The CDR3 extends over 14 amino acids. CDR1 MDHEN and CDR2 SYDVKM come from the germline V gene. In DNA form, the CDR3 reads TGTGCCAGCAGCCCGAACGACAGGGTTGAGACCCAGTACTTC. It is translated as CASSPNDRVETQYF.

This sequence joins TRBV14 and TRBJ1-1; tentative D call: TRBD1 (5 bases). V was cut by 0 bases and J by 2 bases, with 13 bases left in between. The CDR3 totals 16 residues. CDR1 is SGHDN, CDR2 FVKESK, per germline. The CDR3, as DNA: TGTGCCAGCAGCCAAGACGTGAGGGGCCTAAACACTGAAGCTTTCTTT. Protein product: CASSQDVRGLNTEAFF.

This clonotype has a handful of counts. The chain is built from TRBV6-1 and TRBJ1-2, with 10 bases that match TRBD1. The V and J ends lost 6 bases and 6 bases, in that order; junction bases with no gene match: 4. The CDR3 length is 13 residues. Germline CDR1 is MNHNS and CDR2 is SASEGT. CDR3 nucleotides: TGTGCCAGCAGCAGGGACAGGGGAGATGGCTACACCTTC. The encoded protein is CASSRDRGDGYTF.

The rearrangement joins TRBV20-1 to TRBJ2-1; TRBD2 agrees at 10 bases. CDR1 and CDR2 from the germline V gene are DFQATT and SNEGSKA (reference sequence). The V gene end was trimmed by 3 bases and the J gene end by 6 bases; junction bases not matched to a gene: 11. This CDR3 region has 16 residues. Here the CDR3 DNA reads TGCAGTGCTAGTAAGAGGGCTAGCGGGGGCCGCAATGAGCAGTTCTTC. Translation: CSASKRASGGRNEQFF.

This clonotype was counted many times. The J gene is TRBJ1-5, the V gene TRBV5-1; 7 bases are shared with TRBD1. In germline, CDR1 is SGHRS, CDR2 YFSETQ. This CDR3 comprises 13 residues. V trimming: 3 bases; J trimming: 6 bases; junction bases outside the gene matches: 3. This CDR3 reads CASSSTGSQPQHF. The CDR3 nucleotides are TGCGCCAGCAGCTCGACAGGGTCTCAGCCCCAGCATTTT.